This TCR beta chain came from a study of early T cells in non-severe SARS-CoV-2 infection. Study-level background: Sequencing of bulk RNA from unsorted whole blood was done, without chain pairing. Findings and limits, study-wide: The study's VDJdb matching favored anti-spike CD8 responses and missed private and CD4 specificities.

This clonotype was observed a few times. The antigen is not known. Unique molecular identifiers were attached to individual cDNA molecules. TCRdb ran MiXCR on the 5' RACE reads and lists one entry per CDR3 protein. This table holds about 52,000 distinct CDR3 sequences, approximately 7.6% found once. The CDR3 has 11 amino acids. From germline, CDR1 is SGHRS and CDR2 YFSETQ. V was trimmed by 4 bases and J by 3 bases, leaving 4 bases between them. This chain connects TRBV5-1 to TRBJ1-1; D is ambiguous. The TCR was taken from an adult who was a healthcare worker with PCR-confirmed SARS-CoV-2 infection or an uninfected control (not recorded which). Sequencing was performed on whole blood. In DNA form, the CDR3 reads TGCGCCAGCAGCGGGGACACTGAAGCTTTCTTT. This gives the protein CASSGDTEAFF.